These 6 T cell receptor beta chains were sequenced from one sample in a study of blood T cell repertoires in COVID-19. Generated by immunoSEQ multiplex PCR, the TCRdb table keeps only in-frame clones and is missing some. The table shows approximately 320,000 clones, with roughly 90% occurring only once. Sequencing input: peripheral blood. These receptors were collected from a woman aged 25 to 39 with COVID-19, enrolled during active disease.

V and J are TRBV20-1 and TRBJ1-5; no clear D gene. Looked up from germline, CDR1 is DFQATT and CDR2 is SNEGSKA (reference sequence). CDR3 length: 16 amino acids. V lost 3 bases, J lost 0 bases, and 15 bases lay in between. This chain's CDR3 is CSASHPHSGSNQPQHF. CDR3 coding DNA: TGCAGTGCTAGTCATCCCCACAGTGGTAGCAATCAGCCCCAGCATTTT.

This rearrangement joins TRBV24-1 to TRBJ2-1; 8 positions match TRBD2. Germline CDR1 KGHDR, CDR2 SFDVKD. V shed 9 bases, J shed 4 bases, and the junction held 7 bases outside the gene matches. This CDR3 has 14 residues. CDR3 region: CATRAPGGYNEQFF. Here the CDR3 DNA reads TGTGCCACCCGAGCTCCGGGGGGGTACAATGAGCAGTTCTTC.

The gene calls are TRBV19 and TRBJ1-1; D unclear. The CDR3 contains 13 residues. From germline, CDR1 is LNHDA and CDR2 SQIVND (reference sequence). V was cut by 3 bases and J by 5 bases, with 10 bases left in between. The CDR3 here is CASSIVAGTEAFF. The DNA for the CDR3 is TGTGCCAGTAGTATTGTGGCCGGGACTGAAGCTTTCTTT.

J is TRBJ2-3 and V is TRBV29-1; maybe TRBD2 (6 bases). Between the trimmed V and J ends, which lost 2 bases and 1 base, there was a span of 28 bases. The CDR3 consists of 20 residues. Germline CDR1 is SQVTM and CDR2 is ANQGSEA. CDR3 coding DNA: TGCAGCGTTGAATCGACCCCGGGACTCGAGAGGGGTGGTCGCACAGATACGCAGTATTTT. Protein: CSVESTPGLERGGRTDTQYF.

The chain combines TRBV27 with TRBJ1-5, with 12 bases fitting TRBD1. Per germline, CDR1 MNHEY and CDR2 SMNVEV (reference sequence). The V segment lost 5 bases and the J segment 9 bases; nucleotides outside the gene matches: 8. CDR3 length: 15 residues. The CDR3: CASSGGTGGRGPQHF. DNA of the CDR3: TGTGCCAGCAGTGGAGGGACAGGGGGCCGGGGGCCCCAGCATTTT.

The chain recombines TRBV4-1 with TRBJ1-5; 8 nucleotides align to TRBD1. J lost 7 bases, V lost 4 bases, and 3 bases had no gene match. The germline gives CDR1 MGHRA, CDR2 YSYEKL. The CDR3 covers 13 residues. The CDR3 DNA reads TGCGCCAGCAGCCTTTACAGGGGGCAGCCCCAGCATTTT. Translating gives CASSLYRGQPQHF.